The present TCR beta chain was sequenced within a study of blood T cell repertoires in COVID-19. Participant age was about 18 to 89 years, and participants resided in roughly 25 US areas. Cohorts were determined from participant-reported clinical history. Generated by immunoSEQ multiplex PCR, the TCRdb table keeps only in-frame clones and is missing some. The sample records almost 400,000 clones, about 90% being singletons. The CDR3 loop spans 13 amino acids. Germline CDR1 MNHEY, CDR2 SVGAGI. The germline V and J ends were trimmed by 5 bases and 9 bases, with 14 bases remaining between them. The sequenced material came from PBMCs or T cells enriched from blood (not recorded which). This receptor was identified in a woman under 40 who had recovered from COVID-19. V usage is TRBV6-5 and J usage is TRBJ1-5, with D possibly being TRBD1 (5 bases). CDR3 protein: CASSIQVLGPQHF. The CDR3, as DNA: TGTGCCAGCAGTATACAGGTTTTAGGGCCCCAGCATTTT.